The 7 T cell receptor beta chains given below trace back to one sample, sequenced in a study of blood T cells in healthy people across ages. Next came a second PCR, run for about 7 to 12 cycles, which used a sample-barcoded 5' primer along with a J-beta primer mix. Via MiXCR, TCRdb re-called the 5' RACE reads, giving one row per CDR3 protein. Here the sample spans 1.6 million or so distinct CDR3 sequences, about 32% being singletons. The sequenced sample was blood. These receptors all come from a woman in her 30s in good health.

This clonotype was seen a handful of times. J is TRBJ2-1 and V is TRBV5-1, with D possibly being TRBD2 (7 bases). CDR1 SGHRS and CDR2 YFSETQ come from the germline V gene. V was clipped by 4 bases and J by 7 bases, with 18 bases between them. The CDR3 is 15 amino acids. Here the CDR3 DNA reads TGCGCCAGCAGCAATGGCTGGGGGGGGCGGAATGAGCAGTTCTTC. This translates into CASSNGWGGRNEQFF.

Details on this clonotype: The junction and the germline gene differ at one end; a read error may be behind it. This sequence joins TRBV27 and TRBJ1-2; 7 bases match TRBD1. The CDR3 spans 14 residues. Per germline, CDR1 MNHEY and CDR2 SMNVEV (reference sequence). As DNA, the CDR3 is TGTGCCAGCAGTCCCGACAGGGTTTTCTATGGCTATACCTTC. Translating it yields CASSPDRVFYGYTF.

V and J are TRBV13 and TRBJ2-7, with TRBD2 as a possible D gene (5 bases). Per germline, CDR1 PRHDT and CDR2 FYEKMQ (reference sequence). The V gene lost 1 base and the J gene lost 6 bases, with 25 bases spanning the gap. The CDR3 sequence is 18 residues long. For the CDR3, the DNA is TGTGCCAGCAGCTTAGCCGGAGGAGGAGGAAACCTTCGGCTCGAGCAGTACTTC. It encodes CASSLAGGGGNLRLEQYF.

V gene TRBV11-2 combines with J gene TRBJ1-6; D gene unclear. The CDR3 covers 13 residues. V lost 5 bases to trimming and J lost 9 bases, with 11 bases between them. CDR1 is SGHAT, CDR2 FQNNGV, per germline. The CDR3, as DNA: TGTGCCAGCAGCATTGGGCTGGGTTCACCCCTCCACTTT. Translation gives CASSIGLGSPLHF.

For this clonotype: One base away lies a much larger clone, so this may be a sequencing read error. The chain links TRBV12-3 or TRBV12-4 to TRBJ2-1, with D possibly matching TRBD1 (5 bases). The germline V and J ends were trimmed by 3 bases and 10 bases, with 13 bases remaining between them. This CDR3 is 13 amino acids long. The CDR3 here is CASSLGRRYEQFF. Here the CDR3 DNA reads TGTGCCAGCAGTTTGGGGCGCAGATACGAGCAGTTCTTC.

The chain joins TRBV7-6 to TRBJ2-7; 11 bases align to TRBD2. Gene TRBJ2-5 matches the end of the DNA better, so the J call may be wrong. This CDR3 comprises 16 residues. Germline assignment: CDR1 SGHVS and CDR2 FNYEAQ. CDR3 in amino acids: CASSLDRLAGMRTQYF. DNA for the CDR3: TGTGCCAGCAGCTTAGACCGACTAGCGGGGATGAGGACCCAGTACTTC.

The V gene is TRBV27, the J gene TRBJ1-4; D is unresolved. Trimming removed 6 bases at V and 8 bases at J, with 16 bases between. CDR3 size: 14 residues. Germline values: CDR1 MNHEY, CDR2 SMNVEV (reference sequence). The CDR3 coding sequence is TGTGCCAGCAGCTTCGGGGTTTTTGGGGAAAAACTGTTTTTT. Translating gives CASSFGVFGEKLFF.